This entry is about one TCR beta chain. Its antigen is unknown. Base qualities are not recorded, but no much larger clone differs from it by a single base. From its cysteine to its phenylalanine, the CDR3 spans 15 amino acids. Only the CDR3 part of the read is kept: 45 bases, read in frame from the first base. At the junction V is shortened by 3 bases and J by 5 bases; bases outside the gene matches: 9. CDR1 DFQATT and CDR2 SNEGSKA were looked up in the germline V gene (reference sequence). Every donor in the study was a healthy Caucasian. Three pairs of female monozygotic twins, all aged about 18 to 30 years, made up the twin cohort. Positive isolation kits from Invitrogen were used to isolate CD4+ and CD8+ T cell populations. The sample is drawn from a study of identical twins (dated by TCRdb to the mid-2010s). Regarding the research as a whole: To test whether fetal clonotypes persist, the study used deep sequencing on TCR alpha and beta repertoires from monozygotic twins, unrelated adults of various ages, and cord blood. To rule out contamination, the twin experiments were replicated at different times with different library preparation protocols.

Library preparation was by 5' RACE. The sequencer was an Illumina HiSeq 2000. A universal primer binding site was introduced by template switching, and a unique molecular identifier was present in the final cDNA, enabling accurate counting of TCR cDNA molecules. Specific primers in the conserved constant-segment region were used to synthesize first-strand cDNA for the TCR alpha and beta chains. To control for contamination, each cDNA library was double barcoded with a SMART-Mk sample barcode plus Illumina barcodes. TruSeq adapter sequences, together with Illumina sample barcodes, were added in two successive PCR steps. Sequencing of the TCR alpha and beta cDNA libraries was done on the Illumina HiSeq platform using custom primers. The original pipeline was this. MiGEC processed the raw reads to extract unique molecular identifiers, while MiXCR was used to determine the CDR3 positions. Recombination models were inferred per individual with the repgenHMM and IGoR tools using an EM algorithm. The analysis of shared clonotypes was done with the tcR package in R, with sharing normalized by the product of cloneset sizes. Out-of-frame nonproductive sequences were analyzed to study raw recombination free of thymic and clonal selection effects. TCRdb's own reprocessing of the public reads used fastp at Q25 and MiXCR and kept productive beta chains. Every distinct CDR3 protein forms one entry, paired with its most common genes and DNA. The V and J calls, along with clone size, are taken from TCRdb and not from the paper's own processing. In all, the sample holds roughly 490,000 distinct CDR3 sequences, and roughly an eighth of those were seen once. Clones ranked in the top ten supply approximately 0.98% of the sample.

On the study overall, not on this receptor specifically: The excess sharing between twins in beta out-of-frame sequences was weaker because fewer shared sequences reduced the signal-to-noise ratio. Abundant cord blood beta clonotypes had fewer insertions, young adult naive repertoires showed a similar but weaker trend, and memory repertoires showed no such trend. Because the same donors could not be followed over many years, the conclusions depended on cross-sectional statistical analysis. Out-of-frame TCR alpha sequences shared between twins showed an excess of low generation-probability sequences compared with coincidental sharing between unrelated individuals. Invariant T cells such as MAIT and iNKT could partly confound zero-insertion analyses, though diverse VJ usage argued against this for most clonotypes. Recombination models systematically underestimated out-of-frame TCR alpha sharing in monozygotic twins but agreed with sharing between unrelated individuals.

Another study also made use of these data, one on yellow fever vaccine responses in identical twins. Per that second paper: According to the authors, in identical twins the way T cells responded to vaccination appeared partly convergent and partly personalized. In the study, vaccine-responding T cell clones were precisely tracked in identical twins.

Material: CD4+ T cells sorted from blood. Here the chain combines TRBV20-1 and TRBJ2-3; TRBD2 fits 9 bases in the junction. The sequence derives from a woman aged 18-35 years in good health. Read as DNA, the sequence is TGCAGTGCTAGCCCCGCTAGCGGGAAGAAAGATACGCAGTATTTT. Translated, this is CSASPASGKKDTQYF.